A selection of T cell receptor beta chains follows, all from one sample in a study of blood T cell repertoires in COVID-19. Repertoires were generated with immunoSEQ multiplex PCR, while TCRdb's copy carries only in-frame clones and drops some. The sample lists approximately 88,000 clones, 65% to 80% occurring once. Material for sequencing was peripheral blood. These receptor sequences come from an elderly woman with active or convalescent COVID-19. Each CDR3 is given with its conserved first and last residue. The order of the fields is D gene, J gene, V gene, clone size, CDR3 length, CDR3 DNA, CDR3 protein. The D gene is left open where the match is weak. Not every row has a clone size; where given, it reads once, few, many or a size class.

d_call: -; j_call: TRBJ2-7; v_call: TRBV6-1; clone_size: -; cdr3_length: 12; cdr3_nt: TGTGCCAGCAGTGAAGCTCGCTACGAGCAGTACTTC; cdr3_aa: CASSEARYEQYF
d_call: -; j_call: TRBJ2-5; v_call: TRBV24-1; clone_size: -; cdr3_length: 13; cdr3_nt: TGTGCCACAGGGGTGCGGGGCGGGGAGACCCAGTACTTC; cdr3_aa: CATGVRGGETQYF
d_call: TRBD2; j_call: TRBJ2-2; v_call: TRBV11-2; clone_size: -; cdr3_length: 15; cdr3_nt: TGTGCCAGCAGCAGACTAGCGGGGCCCACCGGGGAGCTGTTTTTT; cdr3_aa: CASSRLAGPTGELFF
d_call: -; j_call: TRBJ1-1; v_call: TRBV30; clone_size: -; cdr3_length: 12; cdr3_nt: TGTGCCTGGAGTCTAATCGGCACTGAAGCTTTCTTT; cdr3_aa: CAWSLIGTEAFF
d_call: -; j_call: TRBJ1-2; v_call: TRBV5-1; clone_size: -; cdr3_length: 19; cdr3_nt: TGCGCCAGCAGCTTGAGCTTAGGACAGAAGCAAACCCCTAACTATGGCTACACCTTC; cdr3_aa: CASSLSLGQKQTPNYGYTF
d_call: -; j_call: TRBJ1-4; v_call: TRBV20-1; clone_size: -; cdr3_length: 13; cdr3_nt: TGCAGTGCTAGTACGGGGACACATGAAAAACTGTTTTTT; cdr3_aa: CSASTGTHEKLFF
d_call: -; j_call: TRBJ2-7; v_call: TRBV6-5; clone_size: -; cdr3_length: 13; cdr3_nt: TGTGCCAGCAGTTTGGACAACACCTACGAGCAGTACTTC; cdr3_aa: CASSLDNTYEQYF
d_call: -; j_call: TRBJ2-3; v_call: TRBV15; clone_size: -; cdr3_length: 13; cdr3_nt: TGTGCCACCAAGGATTGGGGGGTGGATACGCAGTATTTT; cdr3_aa: CATKDWGVDTQYF
d_call: -; j_call: TRBJ1-1; v_call: TRBV7-9; clone_size: once; cdr3_length: 15; cdr3_nt: TGTGCCAGCAGGCCCCCGCCTCGGGTTGGCACTGAAGCTTTCTTT; cdr3_aa: CASRPPPRVGTEAFF
d_call: -; j_call: TRBJ1-2; v_call: TRBV5-4; clone_size: -; cdr3_length: 13; cdr3_nt: TGTGCCAGCAGCGGGGACGGGAGGGATGGCTACACCTTC; cdr3_aa: CASSGDGRDGYTF
d_call: TRBD1; j_call: TRBJ1-6; v_call: TRBV19; clone_size: many; cdr3_length: 15; cdr3_nt: TGTGCCAGTAGTGGCGGGACAGCTGATAATTCACCCCTCCACTTT; cdr3_aa: CASSGGTADNSPLHF
d_call: TRBD2; j_call: TRBJ2-1; v_call: TRBV6-5; clone_size: -; cdr3_length: 15; cdr3_nt: TGTGCCAGCAACTCCCTAGCGGGGGGCCACAATGAGCAGTTCTTC; cdr3_aa: CASNSLAGGHNEQFF
d_call: -; j_call: TRBJ1-3; v_call: TRBV4-3; clone_size: -; cdr3_length: 14; cdr3_nt: TGCGCCAGCAGCCAAGATAGCCTCGTGGGCACCATATATTTT; cdr3_aa: CASSQDSLVGTIYF
d_call: -; j_call: TRBJ1-1; v_call: TRBV19; clone_size: -; cdr3_length: 18; cdr3_nt: TGTGCCAGTAGTCACTTCTACCCTTCGGCAGCCAGAGGGACTGAAGCTTTCTTT; cdr3_aa: CASSHFYPSAARGTEAFF
d_call: TRBD1; j_call: TRBJ2-7; v_call: TRBV5-6; clone_size: once; cdr3_length: 15; cdr3_nt: TGTGCCAGCAGCTTGGGAGGACAGGGGAGACACGAGCAGTACTTC; cdr3_aa: CASSLGGQGRHEQYF
d_call: -; j_call: TRBJ1-2; v_call: TRBV29-1; clone_size: -; cdr3_length: 17; cdr3_nt: TGCAGCGTTGAAGAGGCGGCGGGACTCGGGGACGGGTATGGCTACACCTTC; cdr3_aa: CSVEEAAGLGDGYGYTF
d_call: -; j_call: TRBJ2-5; v_call: TRBV4-3; clone_size: -; cdr3_length: 16; cdr3_nt: TGCGCCAGCAGCCCCTCTCCGAGAGGGTTACAAGAGACCCAGTACTTC; cdr3_aa: CASSPSPRGLQETQYF
d_call: -; j_call: TRBJ2-2; v_call: TRBV10-2; clone_size: -; cdr3_length: 16; cdr3_nt: TGCGCCAGCAAAGTCGTGGGGGGGGCAAACACCGGGGAGCTGTTTTTT; cdr3_aa: CASKVVGGANTGELFF
d_call: -; j_call: TRBJ2-1; v_call: TRBV9; clone_size: -; cdr3_length: 13; cdr3_nt: TGTGCCAGCAGCGCCCGGGACTACAATGAGCAGTTCTTC; cdr3_aa: CASSARDYNEQFF
d_call: TRBD2; j_call: TRBJ2-1; v_call: TRBV29-1; clone_size: -; cdr3_length: 14; cdr3_nt: TGCAGCGTTGGACTAGCGGGGACTTACAATGAGCAGTTCTTC; cdr3_aa: CSVGLAGTYNEQFF
d_call: TRBD1; j_call: TRBJ1-5; v_call: TRBV2; clone_size: -; cdr3_length: 15; cdr3_nt: TGTGCCAGCAGGGAAGGGACAGGGCGCAATCAGCCCCAGCATTTT; cdr3_aa: CASREGTGRNQPQHF
d_call: -; j_call: TRBJ1-4; v_call: TRBV7-8; clone_size: -; cdr3_length: 15; cdr3_nt: TGTGCCAGCAGCTTAGTCGGGGGGCGCGGGGAAAAACTGTTTTTT; cdr3_aa: CASSLVGGRGEKLFF
d_call: -; j_call: TRBJ2-5; v_call: TRBV19; clone_size: -; cdr3_length: 13; cdr3_nt: TGTGCCAGTAGTCAGGGGGGTCGGGAGACCCAGTACTTC; cdr3_aa: CASSQGGRETQYF
d_call: -; j_call: TRBJ1-2; v_call: TRBV9; clone_size: once; cdr3_length: 16; cdr3_nt: TGTGCCAGCAGCGTAGTACGGGACTATTCTTACTATGGCTACACCTTC; cdr3_aa: CASSVVRDYSYYGYTF
d_call: -; j_call: TRBJ2-1; v_call: TRBV19; clone_size: -; cdr3_length: 14; cdr3_nt: TGTGCCAGTAGTATCACCCAAGCGGACAATGAGCAGTTCTTC; cdr3_aa: CASSITQADNEQFF
d_call: -; j_call: TRBJ2-2; v_call: TRBV10-3; clone_size: -; cdr3_length: 13; cdr3_nt: TGTGCCATCGGGGACTTAAACACCGGGGAGCTGTTTTTT; cdr3_aa: CAIGDLNTGELFF
d_call: -; j_call: TRBJ1-1; v_call: TRBV4-3; clone_size: few; cdr3_length: 13; cdr3_nt: TGCGCCAGCAGAATGACAGGGAACACTGAAGCTTTCTTT; cdr3_aa: CASRMTGNTEAFF
d_call: TRBD1; j_call: TRBJ2-7; v_call: TRBV10-3; clone_size: -; cdr3_length: 15; cdr3_nt: TGTGCCATCAGTGAGTCGTTTGGGACAGGGGTCGAGCAGTACTTC; cdr3_aa: CAISESFGTGVEQYF
d_call: -; j_call: TRBJ2-7; v_call: TRBV7-8; clone_size: -; cdr3_length: 16; cdr3_nt: TGTGCCAGCAGCACGGCCGGGACACGGGGCCCCTACGAGCAGTACTTC; cdr3_aa: CASSTAGTRGPYEQYF
d_call: -; j_call: TRBJ2-6; v_call: TRBV29-1; clone_size: -; cdr3_length: 15; cdr3_nt: TGCAGCGCGACGCTTCAGGGGTTCGGGGCCAACGTCCTGACTTTC; cdr3_aa: CSATLQGFGANVLTF
d_call: -; j_call: TRBJ1-6; v_call: TRBV27; clone_size: -; cdr3_length: 16; cdr3_nt: TGTGCCAGCAGTACAAGTAGGAGGGCTTCCAATTCACCCCTCCACTTT; cdr3_aa: CASSTSRRASNSPLHF
d_call: -; j_call: TRBJ2-2; v_call: TRBV2; clone_size: -; cdr3_length: 13; cdr3_nt: TGTGCCAGCAATATACAGGGTTCCGGGGAGCTGTTTTTT; cdr3_aa: CASNIQGSGELFF
d_call: -; j_call: TRBJ1-1; v_call: TRBV6-5; clone_size: -; cdr3_length: 11; cdr3_nt: TGTGCCAGCATGTTCTCCTTCGAAGCTTTCTTT; cdr3_aa: CASMFSFEAFF
d_call: -; j_call: TRBJ1-2; v_call: TRBV4-1; clone_size: -; cdr3_length: 14; cdr3_nt: TGCGCCAGCAGCCAACTAGACCGGGACTATGGCTACACCTTC; cdr3_aa: CASSQLDRDYGYTF
d_call: TRBD1; j_call: TRBJ1-3; v_call: TRBV4-1; clone_size: -; cdr3_length: 16; cdr3_nt: TGCGCCAGCAGCCAAGATCACAGGGGCTCTGGAAACACCATATATTTT; cdr3_aa: CASSQDHRGSGNTIYF
d_call: -; j_call: TRBJ1-1; v_call: TRBV6-5; clone_size: -; cdr3_length: 13; cdr3_nt: TGTGCCAGCAGGGACATAAAGAACACTGAAGCTTTCTTT; cdr3_aa: CASRDIKNTEAFF
d_call: -; j_call: TRBJ2-5; v_call: TRBV15; clone_size: -; cdr3_length: 14; cdr3_nt: TGTGCCACCAGCAGAGCGGTGTTCCAAGAGACCCAGTACTTC; cdr3_aa: CATSRAVFQETQYF
d_call: -; j_call: TRBJ1-2; v_call: TRBV30; clone_size: -; cdr3_length: 13; cdr3_nt: TGTGCCTGGAGTTCGGCAGGGCAGTATGGCTACACCTTC; cdr3_aa: CAWSSAGQYGYTF
d_call: -; j_call: TRBJ1-1; v_call: TRBV19; clone_size: -; cdr3_length: 19; cdr3_nt: TGTGCCAGTAACCCTTACCTACGCCCCGGGACACCGAGGAGCACTGAAGCTTTCTTT; cdr3_aa: CASNPYLRPGTPRSTEAFF
d_call: -; j_call: TRBJ2-3; v_call: TRBV6-5; clone_size: -; cdr3_length: 14; cdr3_nt: TGTGCCAGCAGTTACGAGACATTCAGAGATACGCAGTATTTT; cdr3_aa: CASSYETFRDTQYF
d_call: -; j_call: TRBJ1-1; v_call: TRBV5-4; clone_size: -; cdr3_length: 15; cdr3_nt: TGTGCCAGCAGCGGGGGGGTGACAGTGAACACTGAAGCTTTCTTT; cdr3_aa: CASSGGVTVNTEAFF
d_call: -; j_call: TRBJ1-6; v_call: TRBV12-3/TRBV12-4; clone_size: few; cdr3_length: 13; cdr3_nt: TGTGCCAGCAGTTTTGGGAGGAATTCACCCCTCCACTTT; cdr3_aa: CASSFGRNSPLHF
d_call: TRBD2; j_call: TRBJ2-1; v_call: TRBV6-5; clone_size: -; cdr3_length: 13; cdr3_nt: TGTGCCAGCCAACGGGGGGGCCCCGATGAGCAGTTCTTC; cdr3_aa: CASQRGGPDEQFF
d_call: -; j_call: TRBJ1-5; v_call: TRBV21-1; clone_size: -; cdr3_length: 15; cdr3_nt: TGTGCCGGAAGGGGGGGAAGGGGAAGCAATCAGCCCCAGCATTTT; cdr3_aa: CAGRGGRGSNQPQHF
d_call: TRBD1; j_call: TRBJ2-7; v_call: TRBV6-5; clone_size: -; cdr3_length: 12; cdr3_nt: TGTGCCTCGGGACAGGGAGGCTACGAGCAGTACTTC; cdr3_aa: CASGQGGYEQYF
d_call: TRBD2; j_call: TRBJ2-3; v_call: TRBV7-2; clone_size: -; cdr3_length: 15; cdr3_nt: TGTGCCAGCAGCTCCCCTAGCGGAAGCACAGATACGCAGTATTTT; cdr3_aa: CASSSPSGSTDTQYF
d_call: -; j_call: TRBJ2-2; v_call: TRBV11-2; clone_size: once; cdr3_length: 15; cdr3_nt: TGTGCCAGCAGCTTACAGGGAGGATTTGACGGGGAGCTGTTTTTT; cdr3_aa: CASSLQGGFDGELFF
d_call: -; j_call: TRBJ1-4; v_call: TRBV18; clone_size: -; cdr3_length: 13; cdr3_nt: TGTGCCAGCTCACCAGGGACTCATGAAAAACTGTTTTTT; cdr3_aa: CASSPGTHEKLFF
d_call: TRBD2; j_call: TRBJ2-3; v_call: TRBV5-1; clone_size: -; cdr3_length: 17; cdr3_nt: TGCGCCAGCAGCTTGGGGCTAGCGGGGCAATCTACAGATACGCAGTATTTT; cdr3_aa: CASSLGLAGQSTDTQYF
d_call: -; j_call: TRBJ2-1; v_call: TRBV4-3; clone_size: -; cdr3_length: 13; cdr3_nt: TGCGCCAGCAGCCAAGACGGGGGTACTGAGCAGTTCTTC; cdr3_aa: CASSQDGGTEQFF
d_call: TRBD2; j_call: TRBJ2-1; v_call: TRBV6-1; clone_size: -; cdr3_length: 15; cdr3_nt: TGTGCCAGCAGTGAACGTTGGCTAGCGGGGAATGAGCAGTTCTTC; cdr3_aa: CASSERWLAGNEQFF
d_call: TRBD1; j_call: TRBJ2-5; v_call: TRBV6-5; clone_size: -; cdr3_length: 14; cdr3_nt: TGTGCCAGCAGTCCGGGACAGGCAGAAGAGACCCAGTACTTC; cdr3_aa: CASSPGQAEETQYF
d_call: -; j_call: TRBJ1-2; v_call: TRBV7-9; clone_size: -; cdr3_length: 13; cdr3_nt: TGTGCCAGCAGCTTACAGGGAACCTATGGCTACACCTTC; cdr3_aa: CASSLQGTYGYTF
d_call: -; j_call: TRBJ1-1; v_call: TRBV5-1; clone_size: -; cdr3_length: 13; cdr3_nt: TGCGCCAGCAGCTTGGACAGCACCACTGAAGCTTTCTTT; cdr3_aa: CASSLDSTTEAFF